This T cell receptor (beta chain) derives from a study of human T cells and chemical hapten exposure. Notes on the study in general: With alopecia, donors may have immune responses unlike healthy people's. Those TCRs sitting above 1 in 1000 frequency stayed the same with DPC sensitization. PT1 expanded TCR counts and patch test score correlated positively.

Authors' methods: With a range of about 23,224 to 690,600, the median per sample was around 96,000 TCRs. One entry per CDR3 protein, called by TCRdb with MiXCR from the RACE reads. The V and J calls come from TCRdb's annotation, not from the publication. Of roughly 200,000 distinct CDR3 sequences in the sample, 20% to 25% were seen once. The germline V gene encodes CDR1 SNHLY and CDR2 FYNNEI. This CDR3 region has 13 residues. V was cut by 7 bases and J by 4 bases, with 11 bases left in between. Concerning this clonotype: Its specificity is unknown.

Regarding time point: patch test 3, about 24 weeks after DPC sensitization. Treatment: therapeutic diphenylcyclopropenone sensitization with weekly scalp DPC. This chain joins TRBV2 and TRBJ2-1, with unresolved D. The input for sequencing was whole blood, taken in connection with sensitization to the hapten diphenylcyclopropenone (DPC). This clonotype originated in a woman in her forties with alopecia areata. Some clones in this sample may be carry-over from other donors' samples. For the CDR3, the DNA is TGTGCCAGCAAGGAGAGCCTGTACAATGAGCAGTTCTTC. Translation: CASKESLYNEQFF. The full variable domain, with the rest looked up from reference TRBV2 and TRBJ2-1, is EPEVTQTPSHQVTQMGQEVILRCVPISNHLYFYWYRQILGQKVEFLVSFYNNEISEKSEIFDDQFSVERPDGSNFTLKIRSTKLEDSAMYFCASKESLYNEQFFGPGTRLTVL.